This paragraph reports one T cell receptor beta chain. Its antigen remains unidentified. The PCR ran on 60 Vbeta and 13 Jbeta primers. Profiling relied on immunoSEQ multiplex PCR, and the TCRdb table lists in-frame clones only, not all of them. Here the sample spans around 110,000 clones, roughly 80% being singletons. This sample is part of a study of cytomegalovirus exposure and HLA in healthy donors. The CDR3 is 14 amino acids. CDR1 SGHRS and CDR2 YFSETQ come from the germline V gene. V dropped 4 bases and J dropped 7; count of bases not matched to a gene: 9. The study's findings and limits: In an earlier analysis, most TCR beta V segments were productive about 87% or about 30% of the time. Cytomegalovirus association was assigned to more than 150 TCR beta chains.

This clonotype originated in a man in his forties or fifties in good health and CMV-seronegative. The J gene is TRBJ2-7, the V gene TRBV5-1, with TRBD1 matching 9 bases. The sample consisted of PBMCs. Written as DNA, the CDR3 is TGCGCCAGCAGCCATGGGACAGGGCGCCAGGAGCAGTACTTC. Translation: CASSHGTGRQEQYF.